The 8 T cell receptor beta chains listed next were all sequenced from one sample in a study of T cell repertoires in ileal Crohn's disease. TCRdb's table, derived via immunoSEQ multiplex PCR, lists solely in-frame clones and lacks some. This sample has approximately 13,000 clones; around 80% occur once, and the top ten carry approximately 4.1%. The time point: neoterminal ileum biopsy at postoperative endoscopy, about 6 months after surgery. The sequencing input was ileal tissue. The receptors come from an adult with Crohn's disease.

The V and J genes are TRBV7-9 and TRBJ2-5; D is possibly TRBD2 (6 bases). V gave up 4 bases and J gave up 5 bases, with 17 bases separating them. The CDR3 covers 15 residues. The V gene's germline CDR1 is SEHNR and CDR2 FQNEAQ (reference sequence). CDR3 sequence: CASSSLSPSEETQYF. The DNA for the CDR3 is TGTGCCAGCAGCTCCCTTAGCCCTAGCGAGGAGACCCAGTACTTC.

This chain connects TRBV2 to TRBJ1-1; no clear D. Trimming removed 6 bases at V and 6 bases at J, with 11 bases between. The CDR3 sequence is 12 residues long. The V gene's germline CDR1 is SNHLY and CDR2 FYNNEI. The DNA of the CDR3 is TGTGCCAGCAGCCGGCAGCGCCCTGAAGCTTTCTTT. Protein sequence: CASSRQRPEAFF.

This clone is termed medium-sized. This sequence joins TRBV5-1 and TRBJ2-7; 7 bases line up with TRBD1. Unmatched junction bases numbered 6, after V lost 3 bases and J lost 3 bases. The CDR3 is 14 residues long. Germline CDR1 and CDR2: SGHRS and YFSETQ. This CDR3 reads CASSSGTVGYEQYF. The CDR3 nucleotides read TGCGCCAGCAGCTCCGGGACAGTCGGCTACGAGCAGTACTTC.

The genes are TRBV19 and TRBJ1-2, with D maybe TRBD1 (5 bases). The CDR3 has 16 residues. Per the germline V gene, CDR1 is LNHDA and CDR2 is SQIVND (reference sequence). V gave up 5 bases and J gave up 3 bases, with 19 bases separating them. The CDR3 sequence: CASSPPGLSFYYGYTF. CDR3 DNA sequence: TGTGCCAGTAGTCCTCCGGGACTGTCCTTTTACTATGGCTACACCTTC.

The rearrangement joins TRBV5-6 to TRBJ2-7; 7 bases align to TRBD1. The CDR3 spans 12 residues. Germline V lookup: CDR1 SGHDT, CDR2 YYEEEE. Trimming at V came to 5 bases and at J to 3 bases, leaving 2 bases not matched to a gene. CDR3 DNA sequence: TGTGCCAGCAGTCGGACAGGCTACGAGCAGTACTTC. Translated: CASSRTGYEQYF.

The chain has TRBV19 and TRBJ1-2; D gene unclear. Germline CDR1 LNHDA, CDR2 SQIVND (reference sequence). The V end was cut by 2 bases, the J end by 4 bases, with 11 bases between. This CDR3 has 14 amino acids. CDR3 region: CASSISRGPYGYTF. The CDR3, as DNA: TGTGCCAGTAGTATATCAAGAGGCCCCTATGGCTACACCTTC.

The chain joins TRBV6-1 to TRBJ2-4; weak D call: TRBD1 (6 bases). This CDR3 has 16 residues. Germline V gene data show CDR1 as MNHNS and CDR2 as SASEGT. V was cut by 4 bases and J by 0 bases, with 13 bases left in between. The CDR3 nucleotides are TGTGCCAGCAGTGGAACAGGGACCAGAGCCAAAAACATTCAGTACTTC. It translates to CASSGTGTRAKNIQYF.

The genes are TRBV27 and TRBJ2-1, with TRBD2 identical over 7 bases. The CDR3 consists of 15 residues. The germline CDR1 and CDR2 sequences are MNHEY and SMNVEV (reference sequence). V lost 2 bases and J lost 6; bases outside the gene matches: 7. The CDR3 DNA follows: TGTGCCAGCAGTTTAGGGCCTAGCGGAGTCAATGAGCAGTTCTTC. It encodes CASSLGPSGVNEQFF.